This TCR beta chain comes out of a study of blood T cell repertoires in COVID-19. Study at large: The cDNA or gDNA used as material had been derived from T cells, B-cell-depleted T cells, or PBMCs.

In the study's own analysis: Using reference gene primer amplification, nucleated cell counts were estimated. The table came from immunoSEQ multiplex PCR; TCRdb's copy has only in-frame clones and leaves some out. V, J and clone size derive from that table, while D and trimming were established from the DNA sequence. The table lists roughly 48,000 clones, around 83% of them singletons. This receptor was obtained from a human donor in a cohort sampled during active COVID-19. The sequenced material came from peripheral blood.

The CDR3 loop reads CASRGGAGIGELFF. In nucleotides, the CDR3 is TGTGCCAGCAGAGGGGGCGCCGGGATCGGGGAGCTGTTTTTT. The chain combines TRBV19 with TRBJ2-2; 7 bases align to TRBD1. The CDR3 length is 14 residues. CDR1 is LNHDA and CDR2 is SQIVND in the germline V gene (reference sequence). V shed 9 bases, J shed 7 bases, and the junction held 11 bases outside the gene matches. Full variable domain (missing parts from reference TRBV19 and TRBJ2-2): DGGITQSPKYLFRKEGQNVTLSCEQNLNHDAMYWYRQDPGQGLRLIYYSQIVNDFQKGDIAEGYSVSREKKESFPLTVTSAQKNPTAFYLCASRGGAGIGELFFGEGSRLTVL.